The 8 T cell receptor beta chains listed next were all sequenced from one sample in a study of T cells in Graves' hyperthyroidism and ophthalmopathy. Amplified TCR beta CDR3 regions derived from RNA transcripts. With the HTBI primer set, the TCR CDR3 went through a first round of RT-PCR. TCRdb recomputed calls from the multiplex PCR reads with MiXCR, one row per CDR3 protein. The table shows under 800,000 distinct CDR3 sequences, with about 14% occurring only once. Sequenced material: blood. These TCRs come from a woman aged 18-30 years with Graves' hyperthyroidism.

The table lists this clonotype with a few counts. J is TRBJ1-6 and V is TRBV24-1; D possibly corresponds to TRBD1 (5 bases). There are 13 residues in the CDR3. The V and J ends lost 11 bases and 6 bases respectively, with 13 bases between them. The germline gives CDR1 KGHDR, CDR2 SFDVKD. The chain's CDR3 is CARPGRINSPLHF. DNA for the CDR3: TGTGCCAGGCCGGGACGGATTAATTCACCCCTCCACTTT.

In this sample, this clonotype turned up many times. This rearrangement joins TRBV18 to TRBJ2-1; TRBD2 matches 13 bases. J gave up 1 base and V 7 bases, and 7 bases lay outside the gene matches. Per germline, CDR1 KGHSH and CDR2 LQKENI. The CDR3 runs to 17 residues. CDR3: CASWTLAGGGSYNEQFF. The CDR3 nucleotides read TGTGCCAGCTGGACACTAGCGGGAGGGGGTTCCTACAATGAGCAGTTCTTC.

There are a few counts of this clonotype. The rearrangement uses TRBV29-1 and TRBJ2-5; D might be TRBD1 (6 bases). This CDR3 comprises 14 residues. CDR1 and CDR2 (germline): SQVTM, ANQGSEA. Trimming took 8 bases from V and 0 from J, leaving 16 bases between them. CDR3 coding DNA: TGCAGCATTGTAGGGGGAGCTTACCAAGAGACCCAGTACTTC. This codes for CSIVGGAYQETQYF.

The DNA for the CDR3 is TGCAGCGTTTCGAAGAGCCCAATCACAGATACGCAGTATTTT. As protein: CSVSKSPITDTQYF. The V and J genes are TRBV29-1 and TRBJ2-3; D remains ambiguous. Trimming took off 5 bases at V and 2 bases at J, with 14 bases between the two ends. The germline gives CDR1 SQVTM, CDR2 ANQGSEA. This CDR3 contains 14 residues.

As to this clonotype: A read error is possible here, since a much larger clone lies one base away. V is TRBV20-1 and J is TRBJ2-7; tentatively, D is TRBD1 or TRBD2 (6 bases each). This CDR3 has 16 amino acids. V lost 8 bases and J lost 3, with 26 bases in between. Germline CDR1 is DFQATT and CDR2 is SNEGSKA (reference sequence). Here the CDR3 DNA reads TGCAGTTCCGGCCGTTGTGGAACTAGGGGGGACTACGAGCAGTACTTC. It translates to CSSGRCGTRGDYEQYF.

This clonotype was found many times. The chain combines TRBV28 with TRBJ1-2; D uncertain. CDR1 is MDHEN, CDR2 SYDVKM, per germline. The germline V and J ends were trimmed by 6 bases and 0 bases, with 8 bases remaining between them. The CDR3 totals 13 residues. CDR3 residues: CASRRSTNYGYTF. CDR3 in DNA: TGTGCCAGCAGGCGAAGTACTAACTATGGCTACACCTTC.

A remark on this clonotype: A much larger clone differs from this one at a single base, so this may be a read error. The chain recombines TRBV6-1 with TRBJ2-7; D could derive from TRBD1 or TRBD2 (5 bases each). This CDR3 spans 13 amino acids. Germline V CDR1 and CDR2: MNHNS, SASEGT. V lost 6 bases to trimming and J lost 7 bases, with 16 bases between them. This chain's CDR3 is CASRKGRDGEQYF. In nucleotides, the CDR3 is TGTGCCAGCAGAAAAGGCAGGGACGGTGAGCAGTACTTC.

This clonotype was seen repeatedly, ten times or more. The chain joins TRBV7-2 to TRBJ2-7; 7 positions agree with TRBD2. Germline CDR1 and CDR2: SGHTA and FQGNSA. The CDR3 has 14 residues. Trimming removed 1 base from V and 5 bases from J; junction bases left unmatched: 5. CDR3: CASSLEGGTDEQYF. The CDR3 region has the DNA TGTGCCAGCAGCTTAGAGGGAGGGACCGACGAGCAGTACTTC.